This passage covers 21 T cell receptor beta chains from one sample sequenced in a study of blood T cell repertoires in COVID-19 (dated by TCRdb to between 2020 and 2021). The receptor library was made with the immunoSEQ multiplex PCR assay. TCRdb provides this immuneACCESS table in a form limited to in-frame rearrangements. Some clones are lacking; in checked studies, under half of them reflect an unresolved V gene, and why the rest are absent is not known. This sample lists 110,000 to 150,000 clones; 76% were detected once. The leading ten clones occupy 4.2% of the sample. Sample: peripheral blood. The receptors were gathered from a man in his 60s with acute or convalescent COVID-19.

In its sample, this clone was seen a few times. This chain links TRBV7-9 with TRBJ2-6; D uncertain. The V end lost 3 bases, the J end lost 1 base, and 7 bases lay between the germline ends. Germline V gives CDR1 SEHNR, CDR2 FQNEAQ (reference sequence). This CDR3 comprises 15 residues. In DNA, the CDR3 is TGTGCCAGCAGCTTGCGTAATTCTGGGGCCAACGTCCTGACTTTC. Protein sequence: CASSLRNSGANVLTF.

The chain combines TRBV28 with TRBJ2-6; D is possibly TRBD1 (5 bases). This CDR3 is 19 amino acids long. V was pared by 7 bases and J by 3 bases, with 25 bases between. CDR1 is MDHEN, CDR2 SYDVKM, per germline. The CDR3 is CASTDTAPDIARGANVLTF. The CDR3 DNA reads as TGTGCCAGCACCGATACGGCCCCGGACATTGCCCGTGGGGCCAACGTCCTGACTTTC.

The chain couples TRBV6-4 to TRBJ1-4, with TRBD1 identical over 7 bases. Germline CDR1 is MRHNA and CDR2 is SNTAGT. J was trimmed by 0 bases and V by 3 bases; bases with no gene match: 10. The CDR3 sequence is 18 residues long. CDR3 nucleotide sequence: TGTGCCAGCAGTGATCGACCGGGACAGAAAGCAACTAATGAAAAACTGTTTTTT. Its translation is CASSDRPGQKATNEKLFF.

This sequence joins TRBV27 and TRBJ1-4; D uncertain. The CDR3 covers 15 residues. Germline CDR1 and CDR2: MNHEY and SMNVEV (reference sequence). The V end was cut by 3 bases, the J end by 6 bases, with 14 bases between. The DNA of the CDR3 is TGTGCCAGCAGTTTCGGACTGCGGCGGGATGAAAAACTGTTTTTT. Protein: CASSFGLRRDEKLFF.

The gene calls are TRBV30 and TRBJ1-6; D possibly corresponds to TRBD1 (5 bases). The CDR3 spans 15 residues. The germline CDR1 and CDR2 sequences are GTSNPN and SVGIG (reference sequence). Deletions cut 1 base from V and 4 bases from J, with 11 bases between. The CDR3: CAWSGGGGYNSPLHF. CDR3 nucleotides: TGTGCCTGGAGTGGGGGTGGGGGGTATAATTCACCCCTCCACTTT.

The sample holds a few counts of this clone. The chain recombines TRBV30 with TRBJ2-7, with D possibly TRBD2 on 6 matching bases. Germline CDR1 and CDR2: GTSNPN and SVGIG (reference sequence). The CDR3 loop spans 16 amino acids. Trimming stripped 3 bases from V and 3 bases from J, with 21 bases between. CDR3 loop: CAWRVKGAPGDYEQYF. Here the CDR3 DNA reads TGTGCCTGGAGGGTTAAGGGAGCTCCGGGAGACTACGAGCAGTACTTC.

The gene calls are TRBV9 and TRBJ1-4, with TRBD1 as a possible D gene (5 bases). CDR1 is SGDLS and CDR2 is YYNGEE in the germline V gene. V lost 4 bases to trimming and J lost 8 bases, with 21 bases between them. This CDR3 has 16 amino acids. In nucleotides, the CDR3 is TGTGCCAGCAGCTCCGGCCAATGGGGGGTGGAAGAAAAACTGTTTTTT. It codes for CASSSGQWGVEEKLFF. Based on the CDR3 plus reference TRBV9 and TRBJ1-4, the full variable domain is DSGVTQTPKHLITATGQRVTLRCSPRSGDLSVYWYQQSLDQGLQFLIQYYNGEERAKGNILERFSAQQFPDLHSELNLSSLELGDSALYFCASSSGQWGVEEKLFFGSGTQLSVL.

This clone was seen many times. The gene calls are TRBV19 and TRBJ2-6; D may be TRBD2 (5 bases). Deletions cut 1 base from V and 4 bases from J, with 11 bases between. This CDR3 region has 16 residues. Germline CDR1 LNHDA, CDR2 SQIVND (reference sequence). CDR3 amino acids: CASSIAGMWGANVLTF. Here the CDR3 DNA reads TGTGCCAGTAGTATAGCCGGGATGTGGGGGGCCAACGTCCTGACTTTC.

The rearrangement joins TRBV5-1 to TRBJ2-7; 9 bases agree with TRBD1. The CDR3 contains 16 residues. Germline V gene data show CDR1 as SGHRS and CDR2 as YFSETQ. V dropped 4 bases and J dropped 5; count of bases not matched to a gene: 13. As DNA, the CDR3 is TGCGCCAGCAGCACGGGGGCGGGACAGGGACCCCACGAGCAGTACTTC. Encoded protein: CASSTGAGQGPHEQYF.

V is TRBV9 and J is TRBJ2-5; tentative D call: TRBD2 (5 bases). Germline CDR1 reads SGDLS; CDR2 reads YYNGEE. This CDR3 has 13 residues. V was pared by 3 bases and J by 4 bases, with 10 bases between. The CDR3 loop is CASSAGVIETQYF. In nucleotides, the CDR3 is TGTGCCAGCAGCGCCGGGGTGATAGAGACCCAGTACTTC.

The CDR3 loop reads CASSYSIIGVAEAFF. The DNA for the CDR3 is TGTGCCAGCAGTTACTCGATCATAGGGGTGGCTGAAGCTTTCTTT. J is TRBJ1-1 and V is TRBV6-5, with D possibly TRBD1 on 5 matching bases. The CDR3 length is 15 residues. V gave up 0 bases and J gave up 6 bases, with 14 bases separating them. Germline CDR1 and CDR2: MNHEY and SVGAGI.

The V gene is TRBV5-4, the J gene TRBJ1-1; TRBD1 aligns across 8 bases. Germline lookup yields CDR1 SGHNT and CDR2 YYREEE (reference sequence). The CDR3 runs to 13 residues. Germline trimming cut 6 bases from V and 4 bases from J; bases unmatched to any gene: 5. The CDR3 spells CASTGTGGTEAFF. As DNA, the CDR3 is TGTGCCAGCACCGGAACAGGGGGCACTGAAGCTTTCTTT.

CDR3 DNA: TGCGCCAGCAGTGCGGTGATGCGCCCCGATACGCAGTATTTT. Translating it yields CASSAVMRPDTQYF. The V call is TRBV10-2, the J call TRBJ2-3; D gene unclear. Germline V gene data show CDR1 as WSHSY and CDR2 as SAAADI. This CDR3 comprises 14 residues. V lost 4 bases to trimming and J lost 6 bases, with 14 bases between them.

This chain links TRBV7-6 with TRBJ2-3, with D possibly TRBD2 on 5 matching bases. Germline V gene data show CDR1 as SGHVS and CDR2 as FNYEAQ. Trimming shortened V by 5 bases and J by 0 bases, and 18 bases separated the two germline ends. The CDR3 is made up of 17 amino acids. This CDR3 reads CASSPAWESSSTDTQYF. Written as DNA, the CDR3 is TGTGCCAGCAGCCCAGCATGGGAGTCGTCTAGCACAGATACGCAGTATTTT.

In this sample, this clone turned up a few times. The V gene is TRBV27, the J gene TRBJ2-3; the match to TRBD2 covers 8 bases. This CDR3 region has 14 residues. J was trimmed by 5 bases and V by 5 bases; bases with no gene match: 6. CDR1 and CDR2 (germline): MNHEY, SMNVEV (reference sequence). CDR3 residues: CASSAAGVLDTQYF. CDR3 DNA: TGTGCCAGCAGTGCAGCGGGAGTCCTAGATACGCAGTATTTT.

This chain links TRBV7-3 with TRBJ2-1; possibly TRBD1 for D (6 bases). This CDR3 comprises 13 residues. Germline V CDR1 and CDR2: SGHTA, FQGTGA. The germline V and J ends were trimmed by 3 bases and 10 bases, with 13 bases remaining between them. This CDR3 reads CASSLLGAGEQFF. CDR3 coding DNA: TGTGCCAGCAGCTTGTTGGGGGCAGGAGAGCAGTTCTTC.

This chain joins TRBV10-2 and TRBJ2-4, with 9 bases fitting TRBD2. This CDR3 is 15 amino acids long. The V gene's germline CDR1 is WSHSY and CDR2 SAAADI. Unmatched junction bases numbered 1, after V lost 3 bases and J lost 1 base. CDR3 region: CASSDAGGAKNIQYF. DNA of the CDR3: TGCGCCAGCAGTGACGCGGGGGGGGCCAAAAACATTCAGTACTTC.

The chain joins TRBV5-5 to TRBJ2-1; tentatively, D is TRBD2 (6 bases). The CDR3 covers 15 residues. Trimming shortened V by 2 bases and J by 5 bases, and 14 bases separated the two germline ends. Germline-derived CDR1 and CDR2 are SGHKS and YYEKEE (reference sequence). Here the CDR3 DNA reads TGTGCCAGCAGCTTAACCGGGACTGGCAACAATGAGCAGTTCTTC. Translated: CASSLTGTGNNEQFF.

This chain connects TRBV5-4 to TRBJ2-3, with 10 bases aligning to TRBD1. J gave up 4 bases and V 5 bases, and 7 bases lay outside the gene matches. Germline loops: CDR1 SGHNT, CDR2 YYREEE (reference sequence). There are 15 residues in the CDR3. The chain's CDR3 is CASRRQGALADTQYF. CDR3 in DNA: TGTGCCAGCAGACGACAGGGGGCTCTCGCAGATACGCAGTATTTT.

The rearrangement joins TRBV5-6 to TRBJ1-4; D not resolved. The CDR3 loop spans 16 amino acids. Trimming removed 3 bases from V and 3 bases from J, with 15 bases in between. Germline CDR1 is SGHDT and CDR2 is YYEEEE. The CDR3 reads CASSSSQVVANEKLFF. DNA of the CDR3: TGTGCCAGCAGCTCATCCCAGGTCGTGGCTAATGAAAAACTGTTTTTT. Full variable domain (outside the CDR3, taken from reference TRBV5-6 and TRBJ1-4): DAGVTQSPTHLIKTRGQQVTLRCSPKSGHDTVSWYQQALGQGPQFIFQYYEEEERQRGNFPDRFSGHQFPNYSSELNVNALLLGDSALYLCASSSSQVVANEKLFFGSGTQLSVL.

J is TRBJ1-1 and V is TRBV7-9, with 10 nucleotides matching TRBD1. Germline values: CDR1 SEHNR, CDR2 FQNEAQ (reference sequence). After removal of 3 bases from V and 4 bases from J, the junction contained 2 bases not matched to a gene. CDR3 length equals 14 residues. CDR3 loop: CASSLWTGGTEAFF. The CDR3 bases are TGTGCCAGCAGCTTGTGGACAGGGGGCACTGAAGCTTTCTTT.